This T cell receptor beta chain was identified during a study of beta chain features in type 1 diabetes. Overall study context: Patients shared similar age, gender and cell yields with healthy donors. Broader study findings: TCRB CDR3 length was moderately but significantly reduced in all four CD4+ subsets of Type 1 diabetes patients.

Sequenced material consisted of expressed TCRB transcripts (all of the isolated RNA was reverse transcribed). TCRdb's copy holds only in-frame clones and misses some; the assay was immunoSEQ multiplex PCR. The table shows 150,000 to 200,000 clones, with more than 60% occurring only once. V shed 4 bases, J shed 3 bases, and the junction held 5 bases outside the gene matches. The CDR3 consists of 15 residues. The germline V gene has CDR1 SGDLS and CDR2 YYNGEE. Note on this clone: Its antigen is as yet unknown.

The sequenced material came from naive CD4+ T cells from blood. The TCR comes from a man aged 25 to 45 with type 1 diabetes. V and J are TRBV9 and TRBJ2-5, with 11 bases that match TRBD1. The CDR3 sequence: CASSTRTGGKETQYF. CDR3 in DNA: TGTGCCAGCAGCACGAGGACAGGGGGCAAAGAGACCCAGTACTTC.